These 29 T cell receptor beta chains were all obtained from the same sample, sequenced in a study of shared clonotypes between healthy human individuals. Naivety among CD8 cells was defined by CD45RO negativity and positive CCR7 selection, thereby excluding terminally differentiated effector memory CD45RA+ cells. TCRdb's copy holds only in-frame clones and misses some; the assay was immunoSEQ multiplex PCR. This sample has about 550,000 clones; around 95% occur once, and the top ten carry 0.095% to 0.12%. The specimen was naive CD8+ T cells sorted from blood. These receptors all come from a woman in her 30s in good health.

The gene calls are TRBV11-3 and TRBJ2-7, with TRBD2 identical over 8 bases. The ends lost 1 base at V and 2 bases at J; junction bases unmatched: 1. This CDR3 contains 14 residues. Germline V lookup: CDR1 SGHNT, CDR2 YENEEA. CDR3 nucleotide sequence: TGTGCCAGCAGCTTAGGAGCGGGAGCCTACGAGCAGTACTTC. Its protein product is CASSLGAGAYEQYF.

This clone was picked up one time. This chain joins TRBV19 and TRBJ1-1; D may be TRBD1 (5 bases). CDR3 length equals 13 residues. Per germline, CDR1 LNHDA and CDR2 SQIVND (reference sequence). The germline V and J ends were trimmed by 6 bases and 3 bases, with 11 bases remaining between them. The CDR3 DNA follows: TGTGCCAGTAGACCCGACAGCTACACTGAAGCTTTCTTT. The encoded protein is CASRPDSYTEAFF.

In the case of this clone: Distinct nucleotide sequences in the sample also encode this CDR3. Here the CDR3 reads CASSLGGNTEAFF. In DNA, the CDR3 is TGTGCCAGCAGCTTGGGAGGGAACACTGAAGCTTTCTTT. V usage is TRBV5-6 and J usage is TRBJ1-1; the D is unclear. The CDR3 covers 13 residues. CDR1 and CDR2 (germline): SGHDT, YYEEEE. Trimming removed 0 bases at V and 1 base at J, with 4 bases between.

The chain couples TRBV2 to TRBJ2-7, with 8 bases fitting TRBD2. J gave up 0 bases and V 4 bases, and 5 bases lay outside the gene matches. The CDR3 covers 15 residues. Germline lookup yields CDR1 SNHLY and CDR2 FYNNEI. CDR3 sequence: CASSVTGTSSYEQYF. The CDR3 nucleotides read TGTGCCAGCAGTGTCACAGGGACTAGCTCCTACGAGCAGTACTTC. Full variable domain (rest looked up from reference TRBV2 and TRBJ2-7): EPEVTQTPSHQVTQMGQEVILRCVPISNHLYFYWYRQILGQKVEFLVSFYNNEISEKSEIFDDQFSVERPDGSNFTLKIRSTKLEDSAMYFCASSVTGTSSYEQYFGPGTRLTVT.

The V call is TRBV6-6, the J call TRBJ2-7, with no clear D. The germline V and J ends were trimmed by 2 bases and 3 bases, with 8 bases remaining between them. The germline gives CDR1 MNHNY, CDR2 SVGAGI (reference sequence). The CDR3 is made up of 13 amino acids. CDR3 sequence (DNA): TGTGCCAGCAGTTACACAACAGACTACGAGCAGTACTTC. It specifies CASSYTTDYEQYF.

V gene TRBV7-8 combines with J gene TRBJ2-3; the match to TRBD1 covers 8 bases. The CDR3 is 17 amino acids. V gave up 1 base and J gave up 6 bases; unmatched junction bases: 12. Germline CDR1 and CDR2: SGHVS and FQNEAQ. CDR3 loop: CASSLVRRGHIMDTQYF. CDR3 nucleotides: TGTGCCAGCAGCTTAGTCCGCAGGGGGCATATTATGGATACGCAGTATTTT.

This sequence joins TRBV7-2 and TRBJ1-1; no clear D. The CDR3 extends over 14 amino acids. Germline V gene data show CDR1 as SGHTA and CDR2 as FQGNSA. The V and J ends lost 6 bases and 1 base respectively, with 12 bases between them. CDR3 bases: TGTGCCAGCAGTAATGGACGGGAGAACACTGAAGCTTTCTTT. Protein product: CASSNGRENTEAFF.

The chain uses TRBV19 and TRBJ2-7, with 11 bases that match TRBD2. CDR1 is LNHDA, CDR2 SQIVND, per germline (reference sequence). This CDR3 has 15 residues. The junction had 4 bases not matched to a gene; V was cut back by 3 bases and J by 3 bases. CDR3 in amino acids: CASSMLAGGNYEQYF. The CDR3 DNA follows: TGTGCCAGTAGTATGTTAGCGGGAGGGAACTACGAGCAGTACTTC.

This clone occurred a few times. Other DNA sequences in this sample translate to the same CDR3. The rearrangement joins TRBV28 to TRBJ1-5; no firm D call. This CDR3 has 14 amino acids. V was shortened by 2 bases and J by 3 bases, with 8 bases between the two germline ends. Germline CDR1 and CDR2: MDHEN and SYDVKM. CDR3 sequence: CASSLGQSNQPQHF. CDR3 DNA: TGTGCCAGCAGTTTAGGTCAGTCCAATCAGCCCCAGCATTTT.

Concerning this clone itself: Other nucleotide sequences in the sample specify the same CDR3. The J gene is TRBJ1-1, the V gene TRBV27; D not resolved. V was trimmed by 3 bases and J by 1 base, leaving 6 bases between them. CDR3 length: 13 residues. Per germline, CDR1 MNHEY and CDR2 SMNVEV (reference sequence). CDR3 sequence reads: CASSLTENTEAFF. DNA for the CDR3: TGTGCCAGCAGTTTGACGGAGAACACTGAAGCTTTCTTT.

This clone was counted once. The CDR3, as DNA: TGTGCCAGCAGTGAACCCTCCTACAATGAGCAGTTCTTC. Translating it yields CASSEPSYNEQFF. The chain is built from TRBV2 and TRBJ2-1, with D unresolved. Germline CDR1 reads SNHLY; CDR2 reads FYNNEI. V shed 2 bases and J shed 0 bases, with 2 bases lying between them. The CDR3 extends over 13 amino acids.

The chain joins TRBV19 to TRBJ1-1; D is undetermined. The V end was cut by 1 base, the J end by 8 bases, with 8 bases between. CDR1 LNHDA and CDR2 SQIVND come from the germline V gene (reference sequence). This CDR3 is built from 12 residues. Here the CDR3 DNA reads TGTGCCAGTAGTATAGGGGCACAGGAAGCTTTCTTT. Translation gives CASSIGAQEAFF.

The V and J genes are TRBV15 and TRBJ2-7; D perhaps matches TRBD1 (5 bases). Germline V gene data show CDR1 as LNHNV and CDR2 as YYDKDF (reference sequence). Between the trimmed V and J ends, which lost 4 bases and 6 bases, there was a span of 13 bases. The length of the CDR3 is 13 residues. The CDR3 is CATSTNSGAEQYF. The CDR3 DNA follows: TGTGCCACCAGCACTAATAGTGGGGCCGAGCAGTACTTC.

The chain joins TRBV2 to TRBJ1-4, with no clear D. From germline, CDR1 is SNHLY and CDR2 FYNNEI. The CDR3 is 15 residues long. V lost 2 bases and J lost 5, with 12 bases in between. Written as DNA, the CDR3 is TGTGCCAGCAGTGAATGGCGGGGATTAAATGAAAAACTGTTTTTT. Protein: CASSEWRGLNEKLFF.

The V call is TRBV30, the J call TRBJ2-7; D gene ambiguous. This CDR3 spans 11 amino acids. Trimming removed 2 bases at V and 6 bases at J, with 8 bases between. Germline loops: CDR1 GTSNPN, CDR2 SVGIG (reference sequence). CDR3 nucleotide sequence: TGTGCCTGGAGTAGCCCTGTCGAGCAGTACTTC. This gives the protein CAWSSPVEQYF.

In its sample, this clone was seen once. The chain couples TRBV27 to TRBJ2-7; TRBD2 aligns across 13 bases. The germline gives CDR1 MNHEY, CDR2 SMNVEV (reference sequence). The CDR3 has 16 amino acids. The J segment lost 2 bases and the V segment lost 5 bases, leaving 6 bases of the junction unmatched. The CDR3 is CASSPILAGGPYEQYF. Here the CDR3 DNA reads TGTGCCAGCAGTCCAATACTAGCGGGAGGGCCCTACGAGCAGTACTTC.

This chain connects TRBV6-4 to TRBJ2-3; D unresolved. The V gene's germline CDR1 is MRHNA and CDR2 SNTAGT. Deletions cut 0 bases from V and 0 bases from J, with 7 bases between. CDR3 length equals 15 residues. Written as DNA, the CDR3 is TGTGCCAGCAGTGACTCCTTGCGAAGCACAGATACGCAGTATTTT. The encoded protein is CASSDSLRSTDTQYF.

The chain employs TRBV7-9 and TRBJ1-2; 9 bases are shared with TRBD1. This CDR3 is built from 14 residues. V was clipped by 5 bases and J by 4 bases; unmatched bases: 5. CDR1 and CDR2 (germline): SEHNR, FQNEAQ (reference sequence). This CDR3 is CASSPGTGSYGYTF. DNA of the CDR3: TGTGCCAGCAGCCCGGGGACAGGGAGCTATGGCTACACCTTC.

The chain couples TRBV10-1 to TRBJ2-2; D perhaps matches TRBD1 (5 bases). V shed 2 bases and J shed 5 bases, with 6 bases lying between them. CDR1 and CDR2 (germline): WNHNN, SYGVQD (reference sequence). The CDR3 is 13 amino acids. As DNA, the CDR3 is TGCGCCAGCAGTGAGCCAGGGACCGGGGAGCTGTTTTTT. Its translation: CASSEPGTGELFF.

V is TRBV27 and J is TRBJ1-1; D call uncertain. Germline CDR1 reads MNHEY; CDR2 reads SMNVEV (reference sequence). The CDR3 covers 14 residues. Trimming left V 1 base short and J 3 bases short, with 9 bases between. The CDR3 protein is CASSLLGGHTEAFF. CDR3 bases: TGTGCCAGCAGTTTATTGGGCGGGCACACTGAAGCTTTCTTT.

The rearrangement uses TRBV25-1 and TRBJ1-1; 9 bases line up with TRBD1. The CDR3 extends over 14 amino acids. J gave up 1 base and V 6 bases, and 3 bases lay outside the gene matches. CDR1 and CDR2 (germline): MGHDK, SYGVNS. The CDR3 region is CASRSGQGNTEAFF. The CDR3 bases are TGTGCCAGCAGATCGGGACAGGGGAACACTGAAGCTTTCTTT.

The V gene is TRBV13, the J gene TRBJ2-7, with a weak D call TRBD2 (5 bases). Germline V gene lookup returns CDR1 PRHDT and CDR2 FYEKMQ (reference sequence). V lost 1 base to trimming and J lost 4 bases, with 8 bases between them. The CDR3 has 13 residues. CDR3 DNA: TGTGCCAGCAGCTTAGAACGGGGATACGAGCAGTACTTC. This translates into CASSLERGYEQYF.

DNA of the CDR3: TGTGCCAGCAGCCCCCCGACGGCGTCAAACACTGAAGCTTTCTTT. Translation: CASSPPTASNTEAFF. This rearrangement joins TRBV9 to TRBJ1-1; no firm D call. Germline loops: CDR1 SGDLS, CDR2 YYNGEE. Trimming left V 4 bases short and J 2 bases short, with 15 bases between. The CDR3 runs 15 residues. Supplemented by reference TRBV9 and TRBJ1-1, the full variable domain reads DSGVTQTPKHLITATGQRVTLRCSPRSGDLSVYWYQQSLDQGLQFLIQYYNGEERAKGNILERFSAQQFPDLHSELNLSSLELGDSALYFCASSPPTASNTEAFFGQGTRLTVV.

A single count supports this clone. CDR3 nucleotide sequence: TGTGCCAGCAGTGCTCCGGGACTAGCGGGAGACATCAACACCGGGGAGCTGTTTTTT. As protein: CASSAPGLAGDINTGELFF. The chain combines TRBV6-1 with TRBJ2-2, with TRBD2 matching over 14 bases. The CDR3 runs to 19 residues. Germline trimming cut 4 bases from V and 2 bases from J; bases unmatched to any gene: 9. Looked up from germline, CDR1 is MNHNS and CDR2 is SASEGT.

The chain is built from TRBV27 and TRBJ2-1; a possible D gene is TRBD2 (6 bases). V was shortened by 3 bases and J by 14 bases, with 11 bases between the two germline ends. Germline V gene data show CDR1 as MNHEY and CDR2 as SMNVEV (reference sequence). This CDR3 contains 11 residues. The CDR3 reads CASSFPPGEFF. The CDR3 bases are TGTGCCAGCAGTTTTCCGCCGGGGGAGTTCTTC.

The chain employs TRBV10-3 and TRBJ2-1; the match to TRBD2 covers 13 bases. Germline lookup yields CDR1 ENHRY and CDR2 SYGVKD. The CDR3 spans 16 residues. V lost 3 bases to trimming and J lost 8 bases; unmatched junction nucleotides: 7. The chain's CDR3 is CAISDAGLAGVDEQFF. The CDR3 region has the DNA TGTGCCATCAGTGACGCCGGACTAGCGGGAGTCGATGAGCAGTTCTTC.

CDR3 sequence reads: CASRLTSGRFIAEAFF. For the CDR3, the DNA is TGTGCCAGCAGACTAACCTCGGGCAGGTTTATCGCTGAAGCTTTCTTT. The chain has TRBV28 and TRBJ1-1, with D unclear. The CDR3 extends over 16 amino acids. From germline, CDR1 is MDHEN and CDR2 SYDVKM. V was trimmed by 6 bases and J by 6 bases, leaving 23 bases between them. The full variable domain, its missing parts supplied by reference TRBV28 and TRBJ1-1, is DVKVTQSSRYLVKRTGEKVFLECVQDMDHENMFWYRQDPGLGLRLIYFSYDVKMKEKGDIPEGYSVSREKKERFSLILESASTNQTSMYLCASRLTSGRFIAEAFFGQGTRLTVV.

In regard to this clone: This CDR3 is also generated by other DNA sequences in the sample. The chain employs TRBV7-9 and TRBJ2-1; maybe TRBD2 (6 bases). V was cut by 5 bases and J by 4 bases, with 12 bases left in between. The CDR3 covers 14 residues. The germline gives CDR1 SEHNR, CDR2 FQNEAQ (reference sequence). The CDR3 sequence: CASSPPGTYNEQFF. Here the CDR3 DNA reads TGTGCCAGCAGCCCCCCCGGGACTTACAATGAGCAGTTCTTC.

This clone was recorded once. The chain recombines TRBV5-1 with TRBJ1-5; 9 bases are a match to TRBD1. With 4 bases clipped from V and 4 bases from J, the junction kept 3 bases outside the gene matches. The CDR3 consists of 14 residues. Germline CDR1 and CDR2: SGHRS and YFSETQ. CDR3 nucleotide sequence: TGCGCCAGCAGCCCGGACAGGGGAAATCAGCCCCAGCATTTT. This codes for CASSPDRGNQPQHF.